Below are 23 T cell receptor beta chains sequenced from a single sample in a study of shared clonotypes between healthy human individuals. Assay used: immunoSEQ multiplex PCR; TCRdb lists only in-frame clones, some missing. The table includes around 2.5 million clones, approximately 94% detected once. Sequenced sample: naive CD4+ T cells from PBMCs. Subset given: CD45RA+ positively selected. These receptors were collected from a man younger than 30 in good health. Some clones in this sample may be carry-over from other donors' samples.

The rearrangement links TRBV6-6 to TRBJ1-4; D is unclear. V was pared by 5 bases and J by 4 bases, with 14 bases between. This CDR3 spans 15 amino acids. Germline lookup yields CDR1 MNHNY and CDR2 SVGAGI (reference sequence). The CDR3 DNA is TGTGCCAGCAGTGTACAGCAAAGTGGTAATGAAAAACTGTTTTTT. It specifies CASSVQQSGNEKLFF.

This clone has just one count. This chain joins TRBV18 and TRBJ2-7; possibly TRBD2 for D (6 bases). Germline V lookup: CDR1 KGHSH, CDR2 LQKENI. The V and J ends lost 9 bases and 0 bases respectively, with 15 bases between them. The CDR3 has 14 amino acids. CDR3 DNA sequence: TGTGCCAGTTTAGGGACTCAGGGCTCCTACGAGCAGTACTTC. Protein sequence: CASLGTQGSYEQYF.

The J gene is TRBJ2-7, the V gene TRBV28; TRBD2 aligns across 11 bases. The CDR3 sequence is 16 residues long. The germline CDR1 and CDR2 sequences are MDHEN and SYDVKM. The junction had 6 bases not matched to a gene; V was cut back by 2 bases and J by 3 bases. CDR3 nucleotide sequence: TGTGCCAGCAGTTTACGCCCAACTAGCGGGAGCTACGAGCAGTACTTC. This sequence encodes CASSLRPTSGSYEQYF.

The rearrangement links TRBV5-1 to TRBJ1-5; 7 bases map to TRBD1. This CDR3 comprises 14 residues. Germline V gene lookup returns CDR1 SGHRS and CDR2 YFSETQ. Trimming took 5 bases from V and 2 from J; bases not matched to a gene: 4. The CDR3 spells CASSYQGGNQPQHF. CDR3 DNA: TGCGCCAGCAGTTACCAGGGGGGCAATCAGCCCCAGCATTTT. Full variable domain (missing parts from reference TRBV5-1 and TRBJ1-5): KAGVTQTPRYLIKTRGQQVTLSCSPISGHRSVSWYQQTPGQGLQFLFEYFSETQRNKGNFPGRFSGRQFSNSRSEMNVSTLELGDSALYLCASSYQGGNQPQHFGDGTRLSIL.

The chain recombines TRBV28 with TRBJ1-1; TRBD1 is a possible D gene (6 bases). Between the trimmed V and J ends, which lost 8 bases and 6 bases, there was a span of 22 bases. Germline V gene lookup returns CDR1 MDHEN and CDR2 SYDVKM. The CDR3 spans 15 residues. DNA for the CDR3: TGTGCCAGCGGGACTCCACAGGGCTCGGCGCCTGAAGCTTTCTTT. Translating gives CASGTPQGSAPEAFF.

The CDR3 sequence is CASSLGQGASTEAFF. The DNA of the CDR3 is TGTGCCAGCAGCCTCGGACAGGGGGCGAGTACTGAAGCTTTCTTT. The rearrangement uses TRBV4-2 and TRBJ1-1; 11 bases fit TRBD1. With V trimmed by 4 bases and J by 5 bases, 6 bases remained unmatched. The CDR3 runs to 15 residues. Germline CDR1 reads LGHNA; CDR2 reads YNFKEQ.

CDR3 amino acids: CASSMIQGAGTEAFF. The CDR3 DNA follows: TGTGCCAGTAGTATGATACAGGGGGCTGGCACTGAAGCTTTCTTT. The chain has TRBV19 and TRBJ1-1; 9 nucleotides line up with TRBD1. The CDR3 loop spans 15 amino acids. The ends lost 3 bases at V and 4 bases at J; junction bases unmatched: 6. Germline V gives CDR1 LNHDA, CDR2 SQIVND (reference sequence).

The chain joins TRBV11-2 to TRBJ2-1, with D possibly TRBD1 on 6 matching bases. V was pared by 6 bases and J by 3 bases, with 15 bases between. The CDR3 is made up of 15 amino acids. Germline-derived CDR1 and CDR2 are SGHAT and FQNNGV. This CDR3 is CASSRLGGSYNEQFF. In DNA form, the CDR3 reads TGTGCCAGCAGTCGCCTTGGGGGCAGCTACAATGAGCAGTTCTTC. The variable domain in full, completed from reference TRBV11-2 and TRBJ2-1, reads EAGVAQSPRYKIIEKRQSVAFWCNPISGHATLYWYQQILGQGPKLLIQFQNNGVVDDSQLPKDRFSAERLKGVDSTLKIQPAKLEDSAVYLCASSRLGGSYNEQFFGPGTRLTVL.

This clone was detected only once. The chain combines TRBV27 with TRBJ2-1, with TRBD2 identical over 7 bases. V was pared by 5 bases and J by 1 base, with 5 bases of the junction left unmatched. Germline V gives CDR1 MNHEY, CDR2 SMNVEV (reference sequence). The CDR3 consists of 15 residues. This chain's CDR3 is CASSLTGGSYNEQFF. The DNA of the CDR3 is TGTGCCAGCAGTCTTACGGGAGGATCCTACAATGAGCAGTTCTTC.

With respect to this clone: Its ends do not fully match the called genes, so a read error is possible. The chain links TRBV28 to TRBJ1-3; a possible D gene is TRBD1 (6 bases). In germline, CDR1 is MDHEN, CDR2 SYDVKM. The CDR3 spans 15 residues. CDR3: CASSFLAGAGNTIYF. The CDR3 region has the DNA TGTGCCAGCAGCTTCCTAGCAGGGGCTGGGAACACCATATATTTT.

V gene TRBV5-4 combines with J gene TRBJ2-1; 10 bases agree with TRBD2. Losses at the gene ends were 4 bases for V and 5 bases for J; bases not matched to a gene: 12. Germline-derived CDR1 and CDR2 are SGHNT and YYREEE (reference sequence). The CDR3 covers 17 residues. CDR3 sequence: CASSPGRASGRDNEQFF. The CDR3 DNA follows: TGTGCCAGCAGCCCGGGTCGGGCTAGCGGGAGAGACAATGAGCAGTTCTTC.

This clone was counted once. The chain is built from TRBV18 and TRBJ1-2; D is perhaps TRBD1 (6 bases). Germline loops: CDR1 KGHSH, CDR2 LQKENI. This CDR3 region has 14 residues. The ends were cut back, 3 bases at V and 4 bases at J, with 12 bases in the middle. The CDR3 reads CASSPGQMGYGYTF. The CDR3 DNA sequence: TGTGCCAGCTCACCCGGACAGATGGGCTATGGCTACACCTTC.

The count of this clone is one. J is TRBJ2-2 and V is TRBV11-2, with 11 nucleotides matching TRBD2. V lost 6 bases to trimming and J lost 5 bases; unmatched junction nucleotides: 8. CDR1 is SGHAT and CDR2 is FQNNGV in the germline V gene. The CDR3 extends over 16 amino acids. CDR3 in DNA: TGTGCCAGCAGTCCCCTTAGACTAGCGGGAACCGGGGAGCTGTTTTTT. It encodes CASSPLRLAGTGELFF.

This chain joins TRBV5-1 and TRBJ1-5; the D is unclear. Germline CDR1 SGHRS, CDR2 YFSETQ. The CDR3 spans 13 residues. Trimming cost V 4 bases and J 5 bases, with 10 bases left between them. The DNA for the CDR3 is TGCGCCAGCAGCCGCGGAGTTGATCAGCCCCAGCATTTT. Encoded protein: CASSRGVDQPQHF. The full variable domain, its missing parts supplied by reference TRBV5-1 and TRBJ1-5, is KAGVTQTPRYLIKTRGQQVTLSCSPISGHRSVSWYQQTPGQGLQFLFEYFSETQRNKGNFPGRFSGRQFSNSRSEMNVSTLELGDSALYLCASSRGVDQPQHFGDGTRLSIL.

The gene calls are TRBV7-9 and TRBJ2-5; D possibly corresponds to TRBD1 (6 bases). Deletions cut 0 bases from V and 5 bases from J, with 19 bases between. The CDR3 totals 17 residues. In germline, CDR1 is SEHNR, CDR2 FQNEAQ (reference sequence). In DNA form, the CDR3 reads TGTGCCAGCAGCTTAGCGCGATATCTGGGGGCGCGTGAGACCCAGTACTTC. Translating it yields CASSLARYLGARETQYF.

The chain has TRBV9 and TRBJ2-2; 11 bases are a match to TRBD2. Germline CDR1 SGDLS, CDR2 YYNGEE. This CDR3 spans 17 amino acids. Losses at the gene ends were 0 bases for V and 6 bases for J; bases not matched to a gene: 7. DNA for the CDR3: TGTGCCAGCAGCGTAGCACTAGCGGGAGCCTCGGCCGGGGAGCTGTTTTTT. The encoded protein is CASSVALAGASAGELFF.

This sequence joins TRBV7-2 and TRBJ2-3; TRBD2 matches 11 bases. V was clipped by 2 bases and J by 1 base; unmatched bases: 5. The CDR3 consists of 17 residues. CDR1 is SGHTA, CDR2 FQGNSA, per germline. The CDR3, as DNA: TGTGCCAGCAGCTTATCCGGACTAGCGGGCGGCACAGATACGCAGTATTTT. It yields the protein CASSLSGLAGGTDTQYF.

This chain links TRBV25-1 with TRBJ2-1, with D perhaps TRBD2 (5 bases). Germline CDR1 is MGHDK and CDR2 is SYGVNS. V gave up 1 base and J gave up 1 base, with 11 bases separating them. CDR3 length: 16 amino acids. The CDR3 region is CASSESGSQSYNEQFF. Here the CDR3 DNA reads TGTGCCAGCAGTGAATCTGGGAGTCAGTCCTACAATGAGCAGTTCTTC.

On this clone: Within the sample, other DNA sequences also encode this same CDR3. This sequence joins TRBV20-1 and TRBJ1-2; D is undetermined. Germline CDR1 DFQATT, CDR2 SNEGSKA (reference sequence). The CDR3 loop spans 11 amino acids. Between the trimmed V and J ends, which lost 0 bases and 2 bases, there was a span of 1 base. Here the CDR3 DNA reads TGCAGTGCTAGAGAGAACTATGGCTACACCTTC. This encodes CSARENYGYTF.

The V gene is TRBV25-1, the J gene TRBJ2-5; D gene uncertain. Trimming removed 3 bases from V and 0 bases from J, with 11 bases in between. The CDR3 loop spans 15 amino acids. Germline CDR1 reads MGHDK; CDR2 reads SYGVNS. The CDR3 protein is CASSDPAINQETQYF. The CDR3 region has the DNA TGTGCCAGCAGTGACCCAGCGATAAACCAAGAGACCCAGTACTTC.

The chain links TRBV6-6 to TRBJ2-1, with D possibly matching TRBD1 (5 bases). V lost 6 bases and J 5 bases, leaving 11 bases between the germline ends. The germline CDR1 and CDR2 sequences are MNHNY and SVGAGI (reference sequence). The CDR3 totals 13 residues. CDR3 protein: CASSAQGNNEQFF. Here the CDR3 DNA reads TGTGCCAGCAGCGCTCAGGGAAACAATGAGCAGTTCTTC.

The J gene is TRBJ2-2, the V gene TRBV5-4; 12 nucleotides line up with TRBD2. V dropped 0 bases and J dropped 6; count of bases not matched to a gene: 6. This CDR3 has 17 residues. CDR1 and CDR2 (germline): SGHNT, YYREEE (reference sequence). The CDR3 region is CASSLALAGGGAGELFF. In nucleotides, the CDR3 is TGTGCCAGCAGCTTGGCGCTAGCGGGAGGGGGCGCCGGGGAGCTGTTTTTT.

This chain links TRBV2 with TRBJ2-1; 9 positions agree with TRBD2. CDR3 length: 15 residues. Germline V gives CDR1 SNHLY, CDR2 FYNNEI. V gave up 6 bases and J gave up 10 bases; unmatched junction bases: 13. CDR3 sequence (DNA): TGTGCCAGCAGCGCTACTGGCGGGAGGGCCGGCGAGCAGTTCTTC. Translating gives CASSATGGRAGEQFF.